This record covers a single TCR beta chain. What this receptor recognizes is not known. To prepare the library, 5' RACE was applied. The input for every TCR library was 3,500 to 4,000 ng of total RNA. For each sample, cDNA synthesis with SMARTScribe reverse transcriptase was split into eight separate reactions. Unique molecular identifiers containing a 6-nucleotide sample barcode were introduced through template switching during cDNA synthesis. Two nested PCRs of about 17 and 10 cycles amplified the TCRalpha and TCRbeta cDNA, and bead purification followed each PCR. Before amplification, the cDNA was both treated with uracil DNA-glycosylase and purified with the QIAquick PCR purification kit. The second PCR added Illumina TruSeq-compatible adapters along with sample-specific barcodes. TapeStation and Qubit were used to check library quality and concentration, and about 4.5 ng of each library was pooled. Sequencing of pooled libraries was carried out on an Illumina HiSeq2500 single-index Rapid Run using 2 x 100 bp reads and custom sequencing primers. In the source study's methods: MiGEC version 1.2.6 was used for UMI-based consensus assembly to correct PCR and sequencing errors. V(D)J alignment, clonotype assembly and CDR3 extraction were performed with MiXCR version 2.1.1. Gene usage, clonotype sharing and MAIT/NKT TCR abundance were normalised by analysing the top 1000, 10 000 and 20 000 clonotypes per sample. Diversity was computed as the inverse Simpson index with the vegan R package after downsampling to 27 000 UMIs. Paired Mann-Whitney U tests were applied to discordant twin pairs, and Benjamini-Hochberg correction was used for multiple testing. TCRdb reanalyzed the reads, keeping one entry per CDR3 protein sequence and omitting DNA. These V and J calls derive from TCRdb rather than the authors' analysis. The sample table records about 160,000 distinct CDR3 sequences. The top ten hold roughly 2.3% of the sample.

The data are from a study of monozygotic twins with inflammatory bowel disease (dated 2019 in TCRdb). With regard to the full study: In total, around 30 monozygotic twin pairs made up the full study: 19 Danish pairs, all IBD-discordant, plus nine German pairs, of which four were IBD-concordant and five were IBD-discordant. The search for disease-associated traits relied mainly on comparing IBD patients with their genetically identical healthy co-twins within discordant pairs. Each individual had, on average, about 151 000 unique TCRalpha sequences and 181 000 unique TCRbeta sequences available for analysis. Broader findings and caveats from the paper: Distinction between different T cell subtypes could not be achieved in the analysis. Repertoire similarity did not differ between concordant and discordant twins, possibly due to limited statistical power. Because patients were on differing immunosuppressive treatments, the repertoires may have picked up extra background noise and inter-individual variability. Compared with healthy twins, IBD patients shared fewer clonotypes with other individuals, and the difference was most pronounced in patients with signs of disease activity. No single strong signal or clonotype linked to IBD turned up in the results, so the idea that one exists was not supported. IBD patients had lower TCRbeta repertoire diversity, measured by the inverse Simpson index, than their healthy co-twins.

From each donor, an approximately 2.3 ml peripheral blood sample was drawn into PAXgene tubes and stored at -80 degrees C. Total RNA was isolated from whole blood with the PAXgene blood miRNA kit on an automated QIAcube, without T cell sorting. Peripheral blood from monozygotic twin pairs who were concordant or discordant for inflammatory bowel disease underwent deep TCRalpha and TCRbeta repertoire profiling using unique molecular barcoding. Smoking habits were recorded for all twin pairs, with individuals classified as current, former or never smokers. Including the terminal cysteine and phenylalanine, the CDR3 comprises 14 residues. Only the protein is available. In the germline V gene, CDR1 corresponds to SGHRS and CDR2 to YFSETQ.

This receptor was taken from a human donor with ulcerative colitis or Crohn's disease, or a healthy co-twin of an affected twin (not recorded which). The specimen sequenced was blood. The sequence is built from TRBV5-1 and TRBJ2-1. The encoded CDR3 is CASSLGFGNNEQFF.